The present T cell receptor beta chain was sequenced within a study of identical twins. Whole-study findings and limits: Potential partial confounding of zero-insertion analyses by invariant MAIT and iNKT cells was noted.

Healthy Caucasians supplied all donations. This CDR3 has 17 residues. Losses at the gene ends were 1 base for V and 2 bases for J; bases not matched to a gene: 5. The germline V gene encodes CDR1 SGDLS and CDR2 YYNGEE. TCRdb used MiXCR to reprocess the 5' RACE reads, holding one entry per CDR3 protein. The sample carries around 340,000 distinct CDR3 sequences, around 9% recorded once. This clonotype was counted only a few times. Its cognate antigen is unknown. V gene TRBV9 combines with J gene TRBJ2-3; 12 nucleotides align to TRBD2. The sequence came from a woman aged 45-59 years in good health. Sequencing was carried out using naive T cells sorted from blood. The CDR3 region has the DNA TGTGCCAGCAGCGTACGGCTAGCGGGAGGGTCCACAGATACGCAGTATTTT. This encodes CASSVRLAGGSTDTQYF.